This T cell receptor (beta chain) was found in a study of blood T cell repertoires in COVID-19. Study background: The United States, Italy and Spain provided the acute and convalescent COVID-19 samples. The analysed material was cDNA or gDNA that came from T cells, B-cell-depleted T cells, or PBMCs.

In the original workflow: For nucleated cells, counts were estimated from reference gene primer amplification. The method was immunoSEQ multiplex PCR; TCRdb's version includes in-frame clones alone and lacks a portion of them. The V and J calls and clone size are taken from that table; D and trimming were inferred from the DNA. The profile shows roughly 130,000 clones, about 83% of them singletons. The CDR3 spans 11 residues. CDR1 SQVTM and CDR2 ANQGSEA come from the germline V gene. Sequenced input: peripheral blood. The TCR originated in a middle-aged man with active or convalescent COVID-19. The rearrangement uses TRBV29-1 and TRBJ2-5; D gene unclear. In DNA, the CDR3 is TGCACCTTGAGGATCCAGGAGACCCAGTACTTC. Translated: CTLRIQETQYF.